These 17 T cell receptor beta chains were sequenced from one sample in a study of shared T cell receptors in the human thymus. Here immunoSEQ multiplex PCR was the method, and the copy in TCRdb shows in-frame clones only, minus some. The data show 700,000 to 750,000 clones, with around 85% seen just once and roughly 0.01% held by the top ten. These data also featured in a second study, about human thymus T cells.

The source material was thymocytes. These receptors originate from a girl less than two years old with a congenital heart defect.

The rearrangement joins TRBV6-6 to TRBJ2-2, with TRBD2 as a possible D gene (6 bases). In germline, CDR1 is MNHNY, CDR2 SVGAGI (reference sequence). This CDR3 contains 15 residues. The ends were cut back, 7 bases at V and 0 bases at J, with 12 bases in the middle. The CDR3 sequence: CASIRGTPNTGELFF. DNA for the CDR3: TGTGCCAGCATTCGCGGGACGCCGAACACCGGGGAGCTGTTTTTT.

V usage is TRBV6-5 and J usage is TRBJ2-7; 8 positions match TRBD1. V was pared by 0 bases and J by 0 bases, with 1 base of the junction left unmatched. The germline gives CDR1 MNHEY, CDR2 SVGAGI. The CDR3 is 15 amino acids. This CDR3 is CASSYSGQDSYEQYF. The CDR3 bases are TGTGCCAGCAGTTACTCGGGACAGGACTCCTACGAGCAGTACTTC.

V and J are TRBV7-9 and TRBJ2-2; 9 nucleotides align to TRBD1. Looked up from germline, CDR1 is SEHNR and CDR2 is FQNEAQ (reference sequence). V gave up 4 bases and J gave up 4 bases; unmatched junction bases: 13. This CDR3 is 18 amino acids long. CDR3 coding DNA: TGTGCCAGCAGCTATAGATTCCGGGACAGGGAACCCACCGGGGAGCTGTTTTTT. Its protein product is CASSYRFRDREPTGELFF.

V and J are TRBV27 and TRBJ1-2; D remains ambiguous. The CDR3 contains 15 residues. Between the trimmed V and J ends, which lost 3 bases and 4 bases, there was a span of 15 bases. The germline V gene encodes CDR1 MNHEY and CDR2 SMNVEV (reference sequence). CDR3 amino acids: CASSFAVHSGYGYTF. CDR3 in DNA: TGTGCCAGCAGTTTCGCCGTCCACTCCGGCTATGGCTACACCTTC.

This chain joins TRBV10-1 and TRBJ1-1; possibly TRBD1 for D (6 bases). Germline CDR1 reads WNHNN; CDR2 reads SYGVQD (reference sequence). The CDR3 has 14 amino acids. Trimming shortened V by 6 bases and J by 0 bases, and 11 bases separated the two germline ends. CDR3 amino acids: CASSEDSLNTEAFF. CDR3 in DNA: TGCGCCAGCAGCGAGGACAGCCTGAACACTGAAGCTTTCTTT.

The chain uses TRBV7-3 and TRBJ2-3; 10 bases align to TRBD1. The J segment lost 4 bases and the V segment lost 5 bases, leaving 12 bases of the junction unmatched. Germline V gene sequence: CDR1 SGHTA, CDR2 FQGTGA. The CDR3 sequence is 17 residues long. CDR3 bases: TGTGCCAGCAGCAAAGGGACAGGGGACAAGTTGGCAGATACGCAGTATTTT. This translates into CASSKGTGDKLADTQYF.

J is TRBJ2-1 and V is TRBV4-3, with 8 nucleotides matching TRBD2. Germline V CDR1 and CDR2: LGHNA, YSLEER. V dropped 2 bases and J dropped 8; count of bases not matched to a gene: 14. This CDR3 spans 17 amino acids. CDR3 DNA sequence: TGCGCCAGCAGCCAATATTCTCCGGGGGGGGGCCGGGATGAGCAGTTCTTC. Amino acids: CASSQYSPGGGRDEQFF.

This clone was seen just once. CDR3 loop: CASSGDTFGYTF. The CDR3 DNA is TGTGCCAGCAGCGGAGATACGTTTGGCTACACCTTC. The chain couples TRBV6-4 to TRBJ1-2; no reliable D call. The germline V gene encodes CDR1 MRHNA and CDR2 SNTAGT. The CDR3 consists of 12 residues. V was cut by 6 bases and J by 7 bases, with 12 bases left in between.

This clone is a singleton in its sample. J is TRBJ1-2 and V is TRBV7-9, with 8 bases aligning to TRBD1. Germline loops: CDR1 SEHNR, CDR2 FQNEAQ (reference sequence). The J segment lost 11 bases and the V segment lost 5 bases, leaving 7 bases of the junction unmatched. This CDR3 is built from 12 residues. This CDR3 is CASSRTGREYTF. The CDR3, as DNA: TGTGCCAGCAGCCGGACAGGGAGGGAGTACACCTTC.

CDR3 sequence (DNA): TGCGCCAGCAGCAAATCCGGGACTTCCCACTACCTGTCCTACGAGCAGTACTTC. Its translation is CASSKSGTSHYLSYEQYF. The V gene is TRBV5-1, the J gene TRBJ2-7; D perhaps matches TRBD2 (6 bases). V was trimmed by 4 bases and J by 1 base, leaving 24 bases between them. The CDR3 is 18 amino acids. Germline CDR1 and CDR2: SGHRS and YFSETQ.

This sequence joins TRBV27 and TRBJ2-3, with 8 bases aligning to TRBD2. CDR3 size: 13 residues. The V and J ends lost 5 bases and 5 bases, in that order; junction bases with no gene match: 3. Germline V gene lookup returns CDR1 MNHEY and CDR2 SMNVEV (reference sequence). The chain's CDR3 is CASSLTSEDTQYF. CDR3 nucleotides: TGTGCCAGCAGTCTGACTAGCGAAGATACGCAGTATTTT.

The genes are TRBV28 and TRBJ1-5; perhaps TRBD1 as D (6 bases). Trimming cost V 7 bases and J 3 bases, with 16 bases left between them. CDR3 length equals 15 residues. CDR1 and CDR2 from the germline V gene are MDHEN and SYDVKM. The CDR3 protein is CASIVGQTPNQPQHF. As DNA, the CDR3 is TGTGCCAGCATTGTAGGACAGACCCCCAATCAGCCCCAGCATTTT.

The CDR3 protein is CASSQDCQKTNEKLFF. Here the CDR3 DNA reads TGCGCCAGCAGCCAAGATTGTCAGAAGACTAATGAAAAACTGTTTTTT. The chain couples TRBV4-1 to TRBJ1-4; D is undetermined. V was shortened by 0 bases and J by 2 bases, with 10 bases between the two germline ends. Germline assignment: CDR1 MGHRA and CDR2 YSYEKL. The CDR3 extends over 16 amino acids.

The rearrangement joins TRBV7-3 to TRBJ1-1, with 7 bases aligning to TRBD1. The germline gives CDR1 SGHTA, CDR2 FQGTGA. CDR3 length: 14 residues. V dropped 3 bases and J dropped 5; count of bases not matched to a gene: 6. This CDR3 is CASSFTQGLTEAFF. The CDR3 nucleotides read TGTGCCAGCAGCTTCACACAGGGGCTTACTGAAGCTTTCTTT.

V is TRBV5-1 and J is TRBJ2-4, with a possible D match to TRBD2 (6 bases). The germline V and J ends were trimmed by 0 bases and 2 bases, with 15 bases remaining between them. This CDR3 contains 17 residues. In germline, CDR1 is SGHRS, CDR2 YFSETQ. CDR3 sequence reads: CASSLAGEARSKNIQYF. The CDR3 coding sequence is TGCGCCAGCAGCTTGGCCGGGGAGGCCAGATCCAAAAACATTCAGTACTTC.

The J gene is TRBJ1-1, the V gene TRBV6-1; the D gene is possibly TRBD1 (6 bases). CDR1 MNHNS and CDR2 SASEGT come from the germline V gene. The CDR3 sequence is 15 residues long. Trimming removed 6 bases from V and 1 base from J, with 15 bases in between. The DNA for the CDR3 is TGTGCCAGCAGCCGAAGAGGGGGGGAGAACACTGAAGCTTTCTTT. It translates to CASSRRGGENTEAFF.

The CDR3 nucleotides read TGTGCCAGCAGACAGGGGGCAACTGGAAACACCATATATTTT. Its translation is CASRQGATGNTIYF. The chain is built from TRBV6-5 and TRBJ1-3, with 9 bases matching TRBD1. Germline V gene data show CDR1 as MNHEY and CDR2 as SVGAGI. The J segment lost 2 bases and the V segment lost 6 bases, leaving 2 bases of the junction unmatched. CDR3 size: 14 residues.